Presented here are 14 T cell receptor beta chains from one specimen sequenced in a study of shared clonotypes between healthy human individuals. Data came from immunoSEQ multiplex PCR; TCRdb stores just in-frame clones and leaves some out. The sample has a few hundred thousand clones, over 70% seen once. The material sequenced was memory CD4+ T cells sorted from blood. This sample's subset: CD45RA-negative fraction. Receptor source: a man between 25 and 39 years old in good health.

The rearrangement links TRBV30 to TRBJ1-3, with D perhaps TRBD1 (5 bases). Trimming stripped 2 bases from V and 2 bases from J, with 7 bases between. Germline values: CDR1 GTSNPN, CDR2 SVGIG (reference sequence). CDR3 size: 13 residues. This CDR3 reads CAWSWGAGNTIYF. In DNA form, the CDR3 reads TGTGCCTGGAGTTGGGGGGCTGGAAACACCATATATTTT.

V gene TRBV5-1 combines with J gene TRBJ2-3; 8 positions agree with TRBD1. Unmatched junction bases numbered 4, after V lost 2 bases and J lost 2 bases. Germline V gives CDR1 SGHRS, CDR2 YFSETQ. There are 15 residues in the CDR3. The CDR3 DNA follows: TGCGCCAGCAGCTTCGCGGGACAGGTCACAGATACGCAGTATTTT. This gives the protein CASSFAGQVTDTQYF.

DNA of the CDR3: TGTGCCAGCAGCCCTAATGGGGAGCTGTTTTTT. Protein: CASSPNGELFF. This chain links TRBV11-2 with TRBJ2-2; D not certain. The CDR3 runs 11 residues. V was pared by 5 bases and J by 8 bases, with 6 bases between. Germline V gene lookup returns CDR1 SGHAT and CDR2 FQNNGV.

This sequence joins TRBV6-1 and TRBJ2-5; D unclear. The germline CDR1 and CDR2 sequences are MNHNS and SASEGT. This CDR3 comprises 12 residues. Trimming took off 5 bases at V and 2 bases at J, with 6 bases between the two ends. CDR3 protein: CASSTRQETQYF. CDR3 DNA sequence: TGTGCCAGCAGTACCAGACAAGAGACCCAGTACTTC.

A remark on this clone: Other DNA sequences in this specimen translate into the identical CDR3. The gene calls are TRBV28 and TRBJ2-2; no clear D gene. The germline V gene has CDR1 MDHEN and CDR2 SYDVKM. This CDR3 region has 12 residues. Trimming removed 6 bases from V and 1 base from J, with 3 bases in between. CDR3 DNA sequence: TGTGCCAGCAGAAGGAACACCGGGGAGCTGTTTTTT. Protein: CASRRNTGELFF.

The chain couples TRBV2 to TRBJ2-2, with 11 bases aligning to TRBD1. V was clipped by 5 bases and J by 5 bases; unmatched bases: 4. CDR1 is SNHLY, CDR2 FYNNEI, per germline. This CDR3 contains 15 residues. This chain's CDR3 is CASSRTGGQTGELFF. In DNA, the CDR3 is TGTGCCAGCAGTAGGACAGGGGGCCAGACCGGGGAGCTGTTTTTT.

The chain joins TRBV5-1 to TRBJ1-2; D not resolved. The CDR3 contains 13 residues. Germline V lookup: CDR1 SGHRS, CDR2 YFSETQ. Deletions cut 1 base from V and 0 bases from J, with 4 bases between. CDR3 DNA sequence: TGCGCCAGCAGCTTGACAACTAACTATGGCTACACCTTC. Translating it yields CASSLTTNYGYTF.

The rearrangement links TRBV25-1 to TRBJ2-7; 8 bases match TRBD1. The CDR3 has 17 residues. CDR1 MGHDK and CDR2 SYGVNS come from the germline V gene. Trimming cost V 3 bases and J 1 base; bases outside gene matches: 11. The CDR3 bases are TGTGCCAGCAGTGACCCACACGGGACAGGATTTTCCTACGAGCAGTACTTC. This translates into CASSDPHGTGFSYEQYF.

Remarks on this clone: The same CDR3 arises from other DNA sequences in this sample as well. The chain's CDR3 is CASSRDHSYEQYF. DNA for the CDR3: TGTGCCAGCAGCCGGGATCACTCCTACGAGCAGTACTTC. This chain links TRBV6-1 with TRBJ2-7, with a possible D match to TRBD2 (5 bases). Trimming pared 6 bases from V and 0 bases from J, leaving 9 bases between. CDR3 size: 13 residues. Germline CDR1 is MNHNS and CDR2 is SASEGT.

J is TRBJ1-2 and V is TRBV5-5; D perhaps matches TRBD1 (5 bases). The CDR3 spans 15 residues. Germline loops: CDR1 SGHKS, CDR2 YYEKEE (reference sequence). Trimming cost V 4 bases and J 3 bases, with 16 bases left between them. CDR3 in amino acids: CASSRDRSGDYGYTF. As DNA, the CDR3 is TGTGCCAGCAGCCGCGACAGAAGTGGAGACTATGGCTACACCTTC.

The DNA for the CDR3 is TGCGCCAGCAGCCGGACTAGCGCTAACAATGAGCAGTTCTTC. Its translation: CASSRTSANNEQFF. V gene TRBV4-3 combines with J gene TRBJ2-1; the match to TRBD2 covers 9 bases. The CDR3 consists of 14 residues. V lost 4 bases, J lost 5 bases, and 3 bases stayed unmatched. The V gene's germline CDR1 is LGHNA and CDR2 YSLEER.

This clone was counted once. This chain uses TRBV19 with TRBJ2-7; D is uncertain. This CDR3 is built from 12 residues. The V and J ends lost 1 base and 5 bases respectively, with 6 bases between them. Germline V gene sequence: CDR1 LNHDA, CDR2 SQIVND (reference sequence). The CDR3 region has the DNA TGTGCCAGTAGTATAGTAGGCGACGAGCAGTACTTC. Protein: CASSIVGDEQYF. Looking up the rest from reference TRBV19 and TRBJ2-7 gives the full variable domain: DGGITQSPKYLFRKEGQNVTLSCEQNLNHDAMYWYRQDPGQGLRLIYYSQIVNDFQKGDIAEGYSVSREKKESFPLTVTSAQKNPTAFYLCASSIVGDEQYFGPGTRLTVT.

V and J are TRBV5-1 and TRBJ2-1, with TRBD1 identical over 7 bases. CDR1 is SGHRS, CDR2 YFSETQ, per germline. Unmatched junction bases numbered 11, after V lost 6 bases and J lost 8 bases. There are 14 residues in the CDR3. This chain's CDR3 is CASKVGTVNHEQFF. CDR3 in DNA: TGCGCCAGCAAGGTCGGGACAGTAAATCATGAGCAGTTCTTC.

The chain links TRBV28 to TRBJ2-2; no reliable D call. V gave up 8 bases and J gave up 3 bases, with 16 bases separating them. The germline V gene encodes CDR1 MDHEN and CDR2 SYDVKM. This CDR3 spans 15 amino acids. CDR3 DNA sequence: TGTGCCAGCCAAAAAACAGAGCAAGACACCGGGGAGCTGTTTTTT. Encoded protein: CASQKTEQDTGELFF.